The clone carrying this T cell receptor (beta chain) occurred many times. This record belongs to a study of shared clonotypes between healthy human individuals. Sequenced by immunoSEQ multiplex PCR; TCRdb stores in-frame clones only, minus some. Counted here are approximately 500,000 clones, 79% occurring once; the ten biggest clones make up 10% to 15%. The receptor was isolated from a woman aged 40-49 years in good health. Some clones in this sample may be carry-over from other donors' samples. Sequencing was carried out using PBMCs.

The CDR3 region is CASGRTGDGYTF. In nucleotides, the CDR3 is TGTGCCAGCGGGCGGACAGGGGATGGCTACACCTTC. V is TRBV2 and J is TRBJ1-2, with 9 bases aligning to TRBD1. This CDR3 has 12 amino acids. V shed 8 bases, J shed 6 bases, and the junction held 4 bases outside the gene matches. Germline V CDR1 and CDR2: SNHLY, FYNNEI. The full variable domain, in which reference TRBV2 and TRBJ1-2 provide the parts outside the CDR3, is EPEVTQTPSHQVTQMGQEVILRCVPISNHLYFYWYRQILGQKVEFLVSFYNNEISEKSEIFDDQFSVERPDGSNFTLKIRSTKLEDSAMYFCASGRTGDGYTFGSGTRLTVV.